Listed below are T cell receptor beta chains from one sample, sequenced in a study of OX40 agonist ivuxolimab in advanced cancers. Assay: immunoSEQ multiplex PCR; the TCRdb copy retains only in-frame clones and omits some. The sample carries roughly 80,000 clones, nearly 85% recorded once. Here the sequenced sample was CD4+ or CD8+ T cells sorted from blood, taken in a trial of the OX40 agonist ivuxolimab. These receptors were taken from an adult with an advanced solid tumor such as melanoma, head and neck, liver or kidney cancer. CDR3s include the opening cysteine and the closing phenylalanine or tryptophan. A D gene is named only where the DNA matches it firmly. Clone size is stated in some rows and not others, as once, few, many or a class when expanded.

clone size: NA
V gene: TRBV25-1
J gene: TRBJ2-7
D gene: TRBD1
CDR3 DNA: TGTGCCAGCAGTGAGGGGCGACAGGGGGGCTACGAGCAGTACTTC
CDR3 protein: CASSEGRQGGYEQYF

clone size: NA
V gene: TRBV27
J gene: TRBJ1-2
D gene: NA
CDR3 DNA: TGTGCCAGCAGACACCGGGACGGAGTCTATGGCTACACCTTC
CDR3 protein: CASRHRDGVYGYTF

clone size: NA
V gene: TRBV9
J gene: TRBJ2-2
D gene: TRBD2
CDR3 DNA: TGTGCCAGCAGCCCTCGATCTAGCGGGAGTATGACCGGGGAGCTGTTTTTT
CDR3 protein: CASSPRSSGSMTGELFF

clone size: NA
V gene: TRBV5-6
J gene: TRBJ2-7
D gene: TRBD1
CDR3 DNA: TGTGCCAGCAGCTTGGGGCATTTAGGGACAGGACTCTACGAGCAGTACTTC
CDR3 protein: CASSLGHLGTGLYEQYF

clone size: once
V gene: TRBV4-2
J gene: TRBJ1-2
D gene: TRBD1
CDR3 DNA: TGTGCCAGCAGCGTTCCGGGACAGGGAGGGAGCTATGGCTACACCTTC
CDR3 protein: CASSVPGQGGSYGYTF

clone size: few
V gene: TRBV7-9
J gene: TRBJ1-6
D gene: TRBD1
CDR3 DNA: TGTGCCAGCACATCTTCCGGGACAGGGCAGGCTTCACCCCTCCACTTT
CDR3 protein: CASTSSGTGQASPLHF

clone size: NA
V gene: TRBV28
J gene: TRBJ2-3
D gene: TRBD2
CDR3 DNA: TGTGCCAGCAGCGCCCCGGGGGGGAGTGGGACAGATACGCAGTATTTT
CDR3 protein: CASSAPGGSGTDTQYF

clone size: NA
V gene: TRBV7-9
J gene: TRBJ1-2
D gene: NA
CDR3 DNA: TGTGCCAGCAGTCCCACTGGGGCGCTTCGGGGGGGCTACACCTTC
CDR3 protein: CASSPTGALRGGYTF

clone size: NA
V gene: TRBV14
J gene: TRBJ1-6
D gene: NA
CDR3 DNA: TGTGCCAGCAGCCAAGAAAGGCATTCACCCCTCCACTTT
CDR3 protein: CASSQERHSPLHF

clone size: NA
V gene: TRBV7-9
J gene: TRBJ1-1
D gene: TRBD1
CDR3 DNA: TGTGCCAGCAGCTTGACAGGGATGGACACTGAAGCTTTCTTT
CDR3 protein: CASSLTGMDTEAFF

clone size: NA
V gene: TRBV27
J gene: TRBJ2-7
D gene: TRBD1
CDR3 DNA: TGTGCCAGCAGCCTCCGGGACAGGGGGCGCGAGCAGTACTTC
CDR3 protein: CASSLRDRGREQYF

clone size: NA
V gene: TRBV11-2
J gene: TRBJ2-7
D gene: NA
CDR3 DNA: TGTGCCAGCAGCTTAGATGGCAATTACTACGAGCAGTACTTC
CDR3 protein: CASSLDGNYYEQYF

clone size: few
V gene: TRBV2
J gene: TRBJ2-3
D gene: TRBD2
CDR3 DNA: TGTGCCAGCAGCCGGGGGACTATCACAGATACGCAGTATTTT
CDR3 protein: CASSRGTITDTQYF

clone size: NA
V gene: TRBV11-3
J gene: TRBJ1-4
D gene: TRBD1
CDR3 DNA: TGTGCCAGCAGCCAACGACAGGGGGCCTTGGAAAAACTGTTTTTT
CDR3 protein: CASSQRQGALEKLFF

clone size: NA
V gene: TRBV7-9
J gene: TRBJ1-1
D gene: NA
CDR3 DNA: TGTGCCAGCAGCCGCCCGGTGAACACTGAAGCTTTCTTT
CDR3 protein: CASSRPVNTEAFF

clone size: NA
V gene: TRBV20-1
J gene: TRBJ2-5
D gene: NA
CDR3 DNA: TGCAGTGGTGCTACAAAAGAGACCCAGTACTTC
CDR3 protein: CSGATKETQYF

clone size: NA
V gene: TRBV28
J gene: TRBJ1-6
D gene: NA
CDR3 DNA: TGTGCCAGCAGTTTATGGACAGATAATTCACCCCTCCACTTT
CDR3 protein: CASSLWTDNSPLHF

clone size: NA
V gene: TRBV9
J gene: TRBJ1-5
D gene: NA
CDR3 DNA: TGTGCCAGCAGCGCCGGGGAGGGAAAACAGCCCCAGCATTTT
CDR3 protein: CASSAGEGKQPQHF

clone size: NA
V gene: TRBV30
J gene: TRBJ1-1
D gene: NA
CDR3 DNA: TGTGCCTGGAGTGTAATGGACACTGAAGCTTTCTTT
CDR3 protein: CAWSVMDTEAFF

clone size: few
V gene: TRBV11-1
J gene: TRBJ1-1
D gene: TRBD1
CDR3 DNA: TGTGCCAGCAGCAGCCCGGGACAGCACACTGAAGCTTTCTTT
CDR3 protein: CASSSPGQHTEAFF

clone size: many
V gene: TRBV18
J gene: TRBJ2-4
D gene: NA
CDR3 DNA: TGTGCCAGCTCACCAGGGTCTGACATTCAGTACTTC
CDR3 protein: CASSPGSDIQYF

clone size: NA
V gene: TRBV18
J gene: TRBJ2-3
D gene: NA
CDR3 DNA: TGTGCCAGCTCACTTCTGGGACCCCGCACAGATACGCAGTATTTT
CDR3 protein: CASSLLGPRTDTQYF

clone size: few
V gene: TRBV19
J gene: TRBJ2-4
D gene: TRBD2
CDR3 DNA: TGTGCCAGTAGTATCGGGGAGGGAATCGCCAAAAACATTCAGTACTTC
CDR3 protein: CASSIGEGIAKNIQYF

clone size: NA
V gene: TRBV6-1
J gene: TRBJ1-5
D gene: NA
CDR3 DNA: TGTGCCAGCAAAAGGGACACCAATAGCAATCAGCCCCAGCATTTT
CDR3 protein: CASKRDTNSNQPQHF

clone size: once
V gene: TRBV11-2
J gene: TRBJ1-1
D gene: NA
CDR3 DNA: TGTGCCAGCACCCCGAGGATGAACACTGAAGCTTTCTTT
CDR3 protein: CASTPRMNTEAFF

clone size: once
V gene: TRBV29-1
J gene: TRBJ2-7
D gene: TRBD1
CDR3 DNA: TGCAGCGTTGTGCCAGGGACAGGCTATCGAAGCTCCTACGAGCAGTACTTC
CDR3 protein: CSVVPGTGYRSSYEQYF

clone size: NA
V gene: TRBV7-9
J gene: TRBJ2-2
D gene: NA
CDR3 DNA: TGTGCCAGCAGCCTTTTCGGGGGCGCGGGAACCGGGGAGCTGTTTTTT
CDR3 protein: CASSLFGGAGTGELFF

clone size: NA
V gene: TRBV7-3
J gene: TRBJ2-6
D gene: TRBD2
CDR3 DNA: TGTGCCAGCAGCCCGGGACTAGCGGGGAGCTCTGGGGCCAACGTCCTGACTTTC
CDR3 protein: CASSPGLAGSSGANVLTF

clone size: few
V gene: TRBV9
J gene: TRBJ1-5
D gene: NA
CDR3 DNA: TGTGCCAGCAGCACACAGGGTTATCAGCCCCAGCATTTT
CDR3 protein: CASSTQGYQPQHF

clone size: NA
V gene: TRBV7-2
J gene: TRBJ2-3
D gene: NA
CDR3 DNA: TGTGCCAGCAGCGATCCAACGGCACTTCAAAACGCGGATACGCAGTATTTT
CDR3 protein: CASSDPTALQNADTQYF

clone size: NA
V gene: TRBV29-1
J gene: TRBJ2-6
D gene: TRBD1
CDR3 DNA: TGCAGCGTTGAGGACAGGGTGTCCGGGGCCAACGTCCTGACTTTC
CDR3 protein: CSVEDRVSGANVLTF

clone size: NA
V gene: TRBV19
J gene: TRBJ2-1
D gene: TRBD1
CDR3 DNA: TGTGCCAGTAGTCCCCGACCAGGACAGGGTGAGCAGTTCTTC
CDR3 protein: CASSPRPGQGEQFF

clone size: NA
V gene: TRBV6-6
J gene: TRBJ1-5
D gene: NA
CDR3 DNA: TGTGCCAGCAGTTATGTAGGGAGGGCAACACAGCCCCAGCATTTT
CDR3 protein: CASSYVGRATQPQHF

clone size: NA
V gene: TRBV15
J gene: TRBJ2-2
D gene: NA
CDR3 DNA: TGTGCCACCAGCAGAGAGCCCGACACCGGGGAGCTGTTTTTT
CDR3 protein: CATSREPDTGELFF

clone size: NA
V gene: TRBV19
J gene: TRBJ1-5
D gene: TRBD1
CDR3 DNA: TGTGCCAGTAGTATCACCGGGACAGCAATTAGCAATCAGCCCCAGCATTTT
CDR3 protein: CASSITGTAISNQPQHF

clone size: NA
V gene: TRBV6-1
J gene: TRBJ1-4
D gene: NA
CDR3 DNA: TGTGCCAGCAAGGGTAACAGGGCTACTAATGAAAAACTGTTTTTT
CDR3 protein: CASKGNRATNEKLFF

clone size: NA
V gene: TRBV5-8
J gene: TRBJ2-7
D gene: TRBD2
CDR3 DNA: TGTGCCAGCAGCTTAGCGGGAGGCGAGCAGTACTTC
CDR3 protein: CASSLAGGEQYF

clone size: NA
V gene: TRBV19
J gene: TRBJ1-5
D gene: NA
CDR3 DNA: TGTGCCAGTACCCCCCGGGACGGTAGCAATCAGCCCCAGCATTTT
CDR3 protein: CASTPRDGSNQPQHF

clone size: many
V gene: TRBV15
J gene: TRBJ2-7
D gene: NA
CDR3 DNA: TGTGCCACCAGCAGAGGTGGGTCCTCGGCCTACGAGCAGTACTTC
CDR3 protein: CATSRGGSSAYEQYF

clone size: once
V gene: TRBV9
J gene: TRBJ2-5
D gene: TRBD2
CDR3 DNA: TGTGCCAGCAGCGTAGGGGCGAGCGGGGGGATCCAAGAGACCCAGTACTTC
CDR3 protein: CASSVGASGGIQETQYF

clone size: NA
V gene: TRBV10-3
J gene: TRBJ1-1
D gene: NA
CDR3 DNA: TGTGCCATTTCATCAACTGGGAACACTGAAGCTTTCTTT
CDR3 protein: CAISSTGNTEAFF

clone size: NA
V gene: TRBV7-9
J gene: TRBJ1-2
D gene: NA
CDR3 DNA: TGTGCCAGCAGCCGGGATGGGATGAACTATGGCTACACCTTC
CDR3 protein: CASSRDGMNYGYTF

clone size: NA
V gene: TRBV7-8
J gene: TRBJ1-1
D gene: NA
CDR3 DNA: TGTGCCAGCAGCTTGGACATGAACACTGAAGCTTTCTTT
CDR3 protein: CASSLDMNTEAFF

clone size: NA
V gene: TRBV11-2
J gene: TRBJ1-2
D gene: NA
CDR3 DNA: TGTGCCAGCAGCCCAACAAATAACTATGGCTACACCTTC
CDR3 protein: CASSPTNNYGYTF

clone size: NA
V gene: TRBV6-5
J gene: TRBJ1-1
D gene: NA
CDR3 DNA: TGTGCCAGCAGTAAGAGTCAGGGCAGTTCGGCTGAAGCTTTCTTT
CDR3 protein: CASSKSQGSSAEAFF

clone size: once
V gene: TRBV7-7
J gene: TRBJ2-2
D gene: TRBD2
CDR3 DNA: TGTGCTAGCAGCCCTACTAGCGGGGGAGACACCGGGGAACTGTTTTTT
CDR3 protein: CASSPTSGGDTGELFF

clone size: NA
V gene: TRBV10-3
J gene: TRBJ2-1
D gene: TRBD2
CDR3 DNA: TGTGCCATCAGTGTCTCACTAGCGGGGGGAGGTGAGCAGTTCTTC
CDR3 protein: CAISVSLAGGGEQFF

clone size: NA
V gene: TRBV9
J gene: TRBJ2-7
D gene: TRBD1
CDR3 DNA: TGTGCCAGCAGCGTAGAGACAGGGGCCTACGAGCAGTACTTC
CDR3 protein: CASSVETGAYEQYF

clone size: NA
V gene: TRBV29-1
J gene: TRBJ1-2
D gene: NA
CDR3 DNA: TGCAGCGTTGAAGGCGACCTGGACGGCTACACCTTC
CDR3 protein: CSVEGDLDGYTF

clone size: NA
V gene: TRBV6-1
J gene: TRBJ2-7
D gene: NA
CDR3 DNA: TGTGCCACTGGGAAGGGACTAACAGGGAGCTACGAGCAGTACTTC
CDR3 protein: CATGKGLTGSYEQYF

clone size: NA
V gene: TRBV19
J gene: TRBJ2-1
D gene: NA
CDR3 DNA: TGTGCCAGTAGTTCGCAGGGAGTAGCGTCACCTTACAATGAGCAGTTCTTC
CDR3 protein: CASSSQGVASPYNEQFF

clone size: NA
V gene: TRBV7-9
J gene: TRBJ1-1
D gene: TRBD1
CDR3 DNA: TGTGCCAGCAGCTTACCTTCAGGACAGGGGAACACTGAAGCTTTCTTT
CDR3 protein: CASSLPSGQGNTEAFF

clone size: NA
V gene: TRBV5-6
J gene: TRBJ2-2
D gene: NA
CDR3 DNA: TGTGCCAGCAGCTTTCTCGCCCCTTCTCCAGGGAGGACCACCGGGGAGCTGTTTTTT
CDR3 protein: CASSFLAPSPGRTTGELFF

clone size: NA
V gene: TRBV29-1
J gene: TRBJ2-5
D gene: NA
CDR3 DNA: TGCAGCGTTACGAGGGAGGCGAGGGAGACCCAGTACTTC
CDR3 protein: CSVTREARETQYF

clone size: NA
V gene: TRBV10-3
J gene: TRBJ2-5
D gene: TRBD1
CDR3 DNA: TGTGCCATCAGGAGACAGGGAGAGGGAGAGACCCAGTACTTC
CDR3 protein: CAIRRQGEGETQYF

clone size: NA
V gene: TRBV7-2
J gene: TRBJ2-7
D gene: TRBD2
CDR3 DNA: TGTGCCAGCAGCCCGACTAGCGGGAGCTCCTACGAGCAGTACTTC
CDR3 protein: CASSPTSGSSYEQYF

clone size: NA
V gene: TRBV7-8
J gene: TRBJ1-1
D gene: NA
CDR3 DNA: TGTGCCAGCAGCCTAGGGACGGGGAACACTGAAGCTTTCTTT
CDR3 protein: CASSLGTGNTEAFF

clone size: NA
V gene: TRBV5-5
J gene: TRBJ1-1
D gene: NA
CDR3 DNA: TGTGCCAGCACCCAAGTATCGGGGACTGAAGCTTTCTTT
CDR3 protein: CASTQVSGTEAFF

clone size: NA
V gene: TRBV7-9
J gene: TRBJ1-1
D gene: TRBD1
CDR3 DNA: TGTGCCAGCAGCCCCGGACAGGGAGGTCTTGGCGCTGAAGCTTTCTTT
CDR3 protein: CASSPGQGGLGAEAFF